This paragraph covers one T cell receptor beta chain sequence. One junction end disagrees with the germline gene, perhaps due to a read error. CDR3 length: 15 residues. CDR1 is DFQATT and CDR2 is SNEGSKA in the germline V gene (reference sequence). This specimen belongs to a study of CD8 T cells in Susac syndrome. Reverse transcription of roughly 0.45 to 1 ug RNA was performed with random hexamers. Using its own MiXCR run on the immunoSEQ multiplex PCR reads, TCRdb lists one record per CDR3 protein. The repertoire consists of roughly 200,000 distinct CDR3 sequences, with 85% to 95% occurring once and the leading ten covering approximately 0.098%.

This sequence was found in a human donor in good health. The V call is TRBV20-1, the J call TRBJ1-5, with 7 nucleotides matching TRBD1. Sequencing input: CD4+ T cells from PBMCs. The CDR3: CGAAPSGQLHQPQHF. CDR3 nucleotides: TGCGGTGCAGCACCCTCGGGACAGTTACATCAGCCCCAGCATTTT.